The 28 T cell receptor beta chains below all came from one sample that was sequenced in a study of neurological immune-mediated disorders. TCRdb re-called the 5' RACE reads through MiXCR, storing one row per CDR3 protein. The data hold about 38,000 distinct CDR3 sequences, with roughly 4.8% observed a single time. The sequenced material came from CD4+ T cells from blood. These receptors all come from a man in his late teens or twenties in good health.

Ten or more counts support this clonotype. The V call is TRBV5-5, the J call TRBJ2-2, with a weak D call TRBD2 (6 bases). The CDR3 loop spans 14 amino acids. Between the trimmed V and J ends, which lost 2 bases and 8 bases, there was a span of 13 bases. In germline, CDR1 is SGHKS, CDR2 YYEKEE (reference sequence). The CDR3 loop reads CASSFWDLQGELFF. The CDR3 DNA follows: TGTGCCAGCAGCTTCTGGGACTTACAAGGGGAGCTGTTTTTT.

With regard to this clonotype: This may arise from a read error, as a much more abundant clone is one base away. V is TRBV6-2 or TRBV6-3 and J is TRBJ1-5, with unresolved D. Trimming pared 6 bases from V and 8 bases from J, leaving 17 bases between. The CDR3 consists of 14 residues. Germline V gene lookup returns CDR1 MNHEY and CDR2 SVGEGT. Here the CDR3 reads CASRGTVSNKPQHF. CDR3 coding DNA: TGTGCCAGCAGGGGTACAGTATCAAATAAGCCCCAGCATTTT.

This clonotype showed up many times. The V call is TRBV6-2 or TRBV6-3, the J call TRBJ2-3; D is uncertain. The CDR3 consists of 16 residues. V gave up 3 bases and J gave up 2 bases, with 15 bases separating them. CDR1 is MNHEY and CDR2 is SVGEGT in the germline V gene. The CDR3 region is CASSYFPAGSTDTQYF. The CDR3 nucleotides read TGTGCCAGCAGTTATTTCCCGGCCGGCTCCACAGATACGCAGTATTTT.

This clonotype was counted ten times or more. The chain links TRBV4-1 to TRBJ2-7; D possibly corresponds to TRBD1 (6 bases). This CDR3 spans 15 amino acids. Germline V gives CDR1 MGHRA, CDR2 YSYEKL. The V gene lost 1 base and the J gene lost 2 bases, with 12 bases spanning the gap. The CDR3 spells CASSQAGAQTYEQYF. The CDR3 DNA sequence: TGCGCCAGCAGCCAAGCAGGGGCGCAAACCTACGAGCAGTACTTC.

In this sample, this clonotype turned up many times. The genes are TRBV4-2 and TRBJ2-3, with 9 bases identical to TRBD1. Germline-derived CDR1 and CDR2 are LGHNA and YNFKEQ. The CDR3 has 15 amino acids. V lost 1 base, J lost 2 bases, and 1 base stayed unmatched. The CDR3 coding sequence is TGTGCCAGCAGCCAAGGGGACAGGGCCACAGATACGCAGTATTTT. Translating it yields CASSQGDRATDTQYF.

This clonotype was counted at least ten times. This rearrangement joins TRBV5-1 to TRBJ2-5; 13 bases are shared with TRBD2. J gave up 5 bases and V 4 bases, and 20 bases lay outside the gene matches. The length of the CDR3 is 20 residues. CDR1 is SGHRS, CDR2 YFSETQ, per germline. CDR3 sequence (DNA): TGCGCCAGCAGCCAAACCCACGCGAGCACTAGCGGGGGGGCCGGGGAGACCCAGTACTTC. The encoded protein is CASSQTHASTSGGAGETQYF.

This clonotype was observed many times. In DNA form, the CDR3 reads TGCAGTGCTGGGCGGGGGAACACTGAAGCTTTCTTT. Protein: CSAGRGNTEAFF. The chain carries TRBV20-1 and TRBJ1-1; D not resolved. There are 12 residues in the CDR3. V shed 5 bases and J shed 1 base, with 8 bases lying between them. Germline CDR1 and CDR2: DFQATT and SNEGSKA (reference sequence).

This clonotype was counted at least ten times. The chain uses TRBV10-3 and TRBJ2-2, with 14 positions matching TRBD2. Germline CDR1 ENHRY, CDR2 SYGVKD. This CDR3 region has 19 residues. J was trimmed by 0 bases and V by 2 bases; bases with no gene match: 5. Here the CDR3 reads CAISEGLAGGFANTGELFF. CDR3 coding DNA: TGTGCCATCAGTGAGGGACTAGCGGGGGGCTTCGCGAACACCGGGGAGCTGTTTTTT.

This clonotype has at least ten counts. The chain joins TRBV6-2 or TRBV6-3 to TRBJ2-3; perhaps D is TRBD1 or TRBD2 (7 bases each). Germline assignment: CDR1 MNHEY and CDR2 SVGEGT. The CDR3 runs to 16 residues. V was shortened by 6 bases and J by 4 bases, with 20 bases between the two germline ends. CDR3 sequence reads: CASSLRGGGLADTQYF. DNA for the CDR3: TGTGCCAGCAGCCTCAGGGGGGGAGGTTTGGCAGATACGCAGTATTTT.

This clonotype was observed at least ten times. This chain joins TRBV7-2 and TRBJ2-3, with a tentative D call TRBD2 (5 bases). V lost 3 bases, J lost 8 bases, and 18 bases lay in between. Per germline, CDR1 SGHTA and CDR2 FQGNSA. The CDR3 contains 15 residues. CDR3 in amino acids: CASSFGGSGKGTQYF. The CDR3, as DNA: TGTGCCAGCAGCTTCGGAGGATCAGGCAAGGGTACGCAGTATTTT.

This clonotype appeared many times. This CDR3 reads CASSLSSYQTAEAFF. CDR3 in DNA: TGTGCCAGCAGTTTATCGAGCTACCAGACGGCTGAAGCTTTCTTT. This chain links TRBV12-3 or TRBV12-4 with TRBJ1-1; D is unclear. V was clipped by 2 bases and J by 6 bases, with 16 bases between them. This CDR3 is 15 amino acids long.

This clonotype is labeled medium-sized. The DNA for the CDR3 is TGCAGTGCGACGAAGTTGACAAGCACAGATACGCAGTATTTT. Translation gives CSATKLTSTDTQYF. The rearrangement uses TRBV20-1 and TRBJ2-3; D is undetermined. V shed 6 bases and J shed 0 bases, with 13 bases lying between them. This CDR3 comprises 14 residues. Germline lookup yields CDR1 DFQATT and CDR2 SNEGSKA (reference sequence).

This clonotype came up many times. The chain couples TRBV19 to TRBJ2-5; D tentatively fits TRBD1 or TRBD2 (5 bases each). The germline V and J ends were trimmed by 5 bases and 5 bases, with 18 bases remaining between them. The V gene's germline CDR1 is LNHDA and CDR2 SQIVND (reference sequence). The CDR3 extends over 15 amino acids. CDR3 DNA sequence: TGTGCCAGTAGTGCCTCCGGGACCCTCGGGGAGACCCAGTACTTC. This translates into CASSASGTLGETQYF. Full variable domain (outside the CDR3, taken from reference TRBV19 and TRBJ2-5): DGGITQSPKYLFRKEGQNVTLSCEQNLNHDAMYWYRQDPGQGLRLIYYSQIVNDFQKGDIAEGYSVSREKKESFPLTVTSAQKNPTAFYLCASSASGTLGETQYFGPGTRLLVL.

This clonotype was counted at least ten times. The chain joins TRBV27 to TRBJ1-4; D unresolved. In germline, CDR1 is MNHEY, CDR2 SMNVEV (reference sequence). The CDR3 spans 17 residues. V lost 8 bases and J lost 5, with 24 bases in between. The CDR3 spells CASSPDPVRPLNEKLFF. The CDR3 DNA sequence: TGTGCCAGCTCCCCCGACCCTGTCAGGCCACTAAATGAAAAACTGTTTTTT.

The table lists this clonotype with many counts. This chain links TRBV7-8 with TRBJ2-1, with D perhaps TRBD1 or TRBD2 (6 bases each). This CDR3 has 10 residues. Germline V gene lookup returns CDR1 SGHVS and CDR2 FQNEAQ. The CDR3 coding sequence is TGTGCTTGGGGGGCCAATGAGCAGTTCTTC. Residues: CAWGANEQFF.

This clonotype was recorded a few times. This sequence joins TRBV6-1 and TRBJ1-6, with 7 positions matching TRBD1. V lost 4 bases to trimming and J lost 6 bases; unmatched junction nucleotides: 3. This CDR3 is 14 amino acids long. In germline, CDR1 is MNHNS, CDR2 SASEGT. The CDR3 sequence: CASSAGQFNSPLHF. The CDR3 DNA follows: TGTGCCAGCAGTGCGGGACAGTTTAATTCACCCCTCCACTTT.

Ten or more counts support this clonotype. The chain joins TRBV5-1 to TRBJ1-6, with D unresolved. Trimming removed 2 bases at V and 3 bases at J, with 12 bases between. Looked up from germline, CDR1 is SGHRS and CDR2 is YFSETQ. This CDR3 has 16 residues. The CDR3 DNA is TGCGCCAGCAGCTTTTGGGTAGGGAGCTATAATTCACCCCTCCACTTT. Amino acids: CASSFWVGSYNSPLHF.

This clonotype has a count of ten or more. This rearrangement joins TRBV20-1 to TRBJ1-4; D ambiguous. The CDR3 is 12 residues long. Trimming took 5 bases from V and 10 from J, leaving 14 bases between them. Germline V CDR1 and CDR2: DFQATT, SNEGSKA (reference sequence). The CDR3 DNA reads TGCAGTGCTCTTGCCCCGTCCGGAAAACTGTTTTTT. Its translation: CSALAPSGKLFF.

This clonotype was observed many times. V and J are TRBV20-1 and TRBJ2-1; the D gene is possibly TRBD2 (7 bases). Germline loops: CDR1 DFQATT, CDR2 SNEGSKA (reference sequence). The CDR3 totals 14 residues. Trimming shortened V by 3 bases and J by 6 bases, and 15 bases separated the two germline ends. In nucleotides, the CDR3 is TGCAGTGCTAGGGACCTTAGGGGGGGCAATGAGCAGTTCTTC. Protein: CSARDLRGGNEQFF.

In its sample, this clonotype was seen many times. This sequence joins TRBV10-3 and TRBJ2-2, with 7 bases lining up with TRBD2. V was pared by 4 bases and J by 6 bases, with 5 bases of the junction left unmatched. This CDR3 contains 14 residues. Germline lookup yields CDR1 ENHRY and CDR2 SYGVKD. CDR3 nucleotides: TGTGCCATCAGTGGGACTAGACCGCCCGGGGAGCTGTTTTTT. As protein: CAISGTRPPGELFF.

This clonotype has at least ten counts. The chain couples TRBV29-1 to TRBJ1-1; maybe TRBD1 (5 bases). The germline V gene has CDR1 SQVTM and CDR2 ANQGSEA. This CDR3 comprises 14 residues. The germline V and J ends were trimmed by 5 bases and 4 bases, with 17 bases remaining between them. For the CDR3, the DNA is TGCAGCGTTAATCGGGCCCACGGGGGCACTGAAGCTTTCTTT. It translates to CSVNRAHGGTEAFF. Full variable domain (outside the CDR3, taken from reference TRBV29-1 and TRBJ1-1): SAVISQKPSRDICQRGTSLTIQCQVDSQVTMMFWYRQQPGQSLTLIATANQGSEATYESGFVIDKFPISRPNLTFSTLTVSNMSPEDSSIYLCSVNRAHGGTEAFFGQGTRLTVV.

There are many counts of this clonotype. The gene calls are TRBV20-1 and TRBJ2-7, with 9 bases that match TRBD1. With V trimmed by 5 bases and J by 5 bases, 13 bases remained unmatched. This CDR3 spans 15 amino acids. Germline-derived CDR1 and CDR2 are DFQATT and SNEGSKA (reference sequence). The CDR3 coding sequence is TGCAGTGCTCCCATACTCAACACAGGGGGCGACGAGCAGTACTTC. As protein: CSAPILNTGGDEQYF.

This clonotype was picked up many times. The chain combines TRBV2 with TRBJ2-7, with a possible D match to TRBD1 (6 bases). In germline, CDR1 is SNHLY, CDR2 FYNNEI. The CDR3 consists of 15 residues. Trimming removed 7 bases at V and 2 bases at J, with 18 bases between. The CDR3 sequence: CASNNGGTRTYEQYF. DNA of the CDR3: TGTGCCAGCAACAATGGGGGCACACGAACCTACGAGCAGTACTTC. The full variable domain, in which reference TRBV2 and TRBJ2-7 provide the parts outside the CDR3, is EPEVTQTPSHQVTQMGQEVILRCVPISNHLYFYWYRQILGQKVEFLVSFYNNEISEKSEIFDDQFSVERPDGSNFTLKIRSTKLEDSAMYFCASNNGGTRTYEQYFGPGTRLTVT.

The rearrangement joins TRBV6-5 to TRBJ2-7; D possibly corresponds to TRBD2 (5 bases). V lost 2 bases, J lost 6 bases, and 11 bases lay in between. The CDR3 consists of 13 residues. Germline-derived CDR1 and CDR2 are MNHEY and SVGAGI. This CDR3 is CASSYARGGEQYF. CDR3 coding DNA: TGTGCCAGCAGTTACGCCCGGGGTGGCGAGCAGTACTTC.

This clonotype was observed many times. The chain uses TRBV30 and TRBJ1-1, with D unresolved. Germline V lookup: CDR1 GTSNPN, CDR2 SVGIG (reference sequence). The CDR3 contains 12 residues. V dropped 5 bases and J dropped 4 bases, with 11 bases sitting between them. Written as DNA, the CDR3 is TGTGCCTGGGAAAGAGACTCCACTGAAGCTTTCTTT. Amino acid sequence: CAWERDSTEAFF.

This clonotype occurred many times. The chain employs TRBV5-1 and TRBJ1-1, with 9 bases that match TRBD1. CDR1 SGHRS and CDR2 YFSETQ come from the germline V gene. With 0 bases clipped from V and 11 bases from J, the junction kept 8 bases outside the gene matches. The CDR3 has 14 residues. CDR3 residues: CASSLAEGTGLAFF. CDR3 nucleotides: TGCGCCAGCAGCTTGGCAGAGGGGACAGGGTTGGCTTTCTTT.

V gene TRBV7-3 combines with J gene TRBJ2-3; D is undetermined. V lost 9 bases and J 1 base, leaving 11 bases between the germline ends. Germline CDR1 SGHTA, CDR2 FQGTGA. CDR3 size: 13 residues. The CDR3 sequence: CASSTYGTDTQYF. CDR3 DNA sequence: TGTGCCAGTTCTACCTATGGCACAGATACGCAGTATTTT.

The table lists this clonotype with many counts. The chain is built from TRBV19 and TRBJ2-3; no definite D call. V was cut by 5 bases and J by 4 bases, with 13 bases left in between. This CDR3 has 14 residues. Germline loops: CDR1 LNHDA, CDR2 SQIVND (reference sequence). CDR3 amino acids: CASSVGPGSDTQYF. The CDR3 DNA follows: TGTGCCAGTAGTGTCGGACCCGGATCAGATACGCAGTATTTT.